Listed here are 5 T cell receptor beta chains from one sample, sequenced in a study of T cells in Graves' hyperthyroidism and ophthalmopathy (dated by TCRdb to the late 2010s). Receptors were amplified or captured by multiplex PCR. Reads for this sample came from an Illumina HiSeq 2000. The TCR beta CDR3 regions were amplified from RNA transcripts. For the first round of RT-PCR on the TCR CDR3, the HTBI primer set was used together with the Qiagen OneStep RT-PCR kit. The public reads were reanalyzed by TCRdb: fastp trimming at Q25, MiXCR alignment, in-frame beta chains only. Rows merge per CDR3 protein into single entries with the most common DNA and genes. Within this sample are hundreds of thousands of distinct CDR3 sequences, with less than 20% of them counted one time only. Jointly, the top ten make up 25% to 35% of the sample. Sequencing input: blood. The receptors originated from a woman between 18 and 30 years old with Graves' hyperthyroidism that later progressed to Graves' ophthalmopathy.

The sample holds many counts of this clonotype. The chain carries TRBV15 and TRBJ2-1, with TRBD2 identical over 9 bases. With V trimmed by 1 base and J by 7 bases, 8 bases remained unmatched. Germline-derived CDR1 and CDR2 are LNHNV and YYDKDF (reference sequence). This CDR3 comprises 16 residues. CDR3 sequence: CATSRGGGRAWNEQFF. CDR3 DNA: TGTGCCACCAGCAGAGGCGGCGGGAGGGCATGGAATGAGCAGTTCTTC.

To note about this clonotype: A much larger clone lies a single base off, so this may be a read error. It is unclear where the CDR3 begins or ends on the DNA, so no DNA is shown, and the CDR3 is as TCRdb lists it. The rearrangement joins TRBV6-1 to TRBJ1-1. The CDR3 sequence runs 14 residues, both termini included. Per the germline V gene, CDR1 is MNHNS and CDR2 is SASEGT. The CDR3 spells CASSVGGGNTESFF.

This clonotype showed up just a few times. The J gene is TRBJ2-7, the V gene TRBV20-1; 8 nucleotides line up with TRBD2. V shed 0 bases and J 5 bases; nucleotides not matched to a gene: 12. The CDR3 is 16 residues long. Germline V gene data show CDR1 as DFQATT and CDR2 as SNEGSKA (reference sequence). The CDR3 DNA reads as TGCAGTGCTAGAGAGGGCAGCGAAGCGGGAGAAAACGAGCAGTACTTC. Translating gives CSAREGSEAGENEQYF.

About this clonotype: A read error is possible here, since a much larger clone lies one base away. The chain carries TRBV15 and TRBJ1-2; D remains ambiguous. Germline V lookup: CDR1 LNHNV, CDR2 YYDKDF (reference sequence). CDR3 length equals 15 residues. In DNA form, the CDR3 reads TGTGCCACCAGCAGAGAGGCAGGCCTCGACTATGGCCACACCTTC. Residues: CATSREAGLDYGHTF.

The sample holds a few counts of this clonotype. The genes are TRBV3-1 and TRBJ2-2; maybe TRBD2 (6 bases). Germline loops: CDR1 LGHDT, CDR2 YNNKEL (reference sequence). The V end was cut by 2 bases, the J end by 6 bases, with 25 bases between. This CDR3 is built from 19 residues. The DNA of the CDR3 is TGTGCCAGCAGCCAATCGTCATTTCGGCTAGCGTTTTTCGCCGGGGAGCTGTTTTTT. Translation gives CASSQSSFRLAFFAGELFF.